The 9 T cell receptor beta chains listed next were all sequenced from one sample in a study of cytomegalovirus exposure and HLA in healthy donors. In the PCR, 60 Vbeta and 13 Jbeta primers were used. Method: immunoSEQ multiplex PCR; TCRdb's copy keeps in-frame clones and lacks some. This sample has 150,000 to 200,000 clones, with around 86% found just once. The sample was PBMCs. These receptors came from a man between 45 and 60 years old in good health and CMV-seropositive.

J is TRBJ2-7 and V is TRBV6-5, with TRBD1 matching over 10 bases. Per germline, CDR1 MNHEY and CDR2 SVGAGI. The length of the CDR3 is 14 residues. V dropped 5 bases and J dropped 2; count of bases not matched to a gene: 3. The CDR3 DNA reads TGTGCCAGCAGTAAGGGACAGGGGACCTACGAGCAGTACTTC. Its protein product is CASSKGQGTYEQYF.

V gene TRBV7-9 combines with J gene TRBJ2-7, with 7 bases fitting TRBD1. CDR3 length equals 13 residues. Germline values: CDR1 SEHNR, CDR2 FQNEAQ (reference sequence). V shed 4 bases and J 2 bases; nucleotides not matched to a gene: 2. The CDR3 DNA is TGTGCCAGCAGCTCGACAGGGCCCTACGAGCAGTACTTC. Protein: CASSSTGPYEQYF. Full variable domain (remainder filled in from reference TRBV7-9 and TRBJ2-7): DTGVSQNPRHKITKRGQNVTFRCDPISEHNRLYWYRQTLGQGPEFLTYFQNEAQLEKSRLLSDRFSAERPKGSFSTLEIQRTEQGDSAMYLCASSSTGPYEQYFGPGTRLTVT.

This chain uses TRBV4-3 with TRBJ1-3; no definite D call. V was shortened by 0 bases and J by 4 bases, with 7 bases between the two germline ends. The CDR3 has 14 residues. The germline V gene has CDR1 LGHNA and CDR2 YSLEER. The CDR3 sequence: CASSQESEGNTIYF. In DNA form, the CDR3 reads TGCGCCAGCAGCCAAGAGTCGGAGGGAAACACCATATATTTT.

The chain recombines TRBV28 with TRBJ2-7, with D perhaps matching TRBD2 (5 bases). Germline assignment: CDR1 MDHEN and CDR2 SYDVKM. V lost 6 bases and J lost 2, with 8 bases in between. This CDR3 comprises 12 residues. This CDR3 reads CASRTTTYEQYF. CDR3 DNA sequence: TGTGCCAGCAGAACGACTACCTACGAGCAGTACTTC.

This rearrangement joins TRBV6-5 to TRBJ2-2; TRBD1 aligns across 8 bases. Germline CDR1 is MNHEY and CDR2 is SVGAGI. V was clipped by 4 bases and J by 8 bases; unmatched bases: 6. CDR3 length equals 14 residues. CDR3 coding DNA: TGTGCCAGCAGTTTTCGGACAGGGACTGGGGAGCTGTTTTTT. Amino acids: CASSFRTGTGELFF.

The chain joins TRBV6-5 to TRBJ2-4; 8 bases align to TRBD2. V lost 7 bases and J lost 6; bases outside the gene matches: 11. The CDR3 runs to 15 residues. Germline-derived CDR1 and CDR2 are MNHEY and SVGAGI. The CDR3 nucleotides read TGTGCCAGCACCACCACAGCGGGGGCGGGAAACATTCAGTACTTC. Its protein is CASTTTAGAGNIQYF.

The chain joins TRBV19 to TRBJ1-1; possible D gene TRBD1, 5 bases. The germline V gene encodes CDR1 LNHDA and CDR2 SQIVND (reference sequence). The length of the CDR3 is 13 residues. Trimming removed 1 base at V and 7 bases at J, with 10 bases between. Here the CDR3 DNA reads TGTGCCAGTAGTATAGCGACAGCAGGTGAAGCTTTCTTT. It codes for CASSIATAGEAFF.

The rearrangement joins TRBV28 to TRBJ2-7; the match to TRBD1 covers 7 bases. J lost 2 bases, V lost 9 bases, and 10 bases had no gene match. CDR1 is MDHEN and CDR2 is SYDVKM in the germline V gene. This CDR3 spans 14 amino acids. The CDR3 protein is CASRLRGQAYEQYF. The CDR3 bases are TGTGCCAGTAGATTAAGGGGGCAGGCCTACGAGCAGTACTTC.

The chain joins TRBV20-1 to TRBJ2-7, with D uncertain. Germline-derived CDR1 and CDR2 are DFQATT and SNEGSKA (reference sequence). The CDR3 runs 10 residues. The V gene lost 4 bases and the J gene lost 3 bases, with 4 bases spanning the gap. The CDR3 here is CSAKLYEQYF. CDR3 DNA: TGCAGTGCTAAACTCTACGAGCAGTACTTC.